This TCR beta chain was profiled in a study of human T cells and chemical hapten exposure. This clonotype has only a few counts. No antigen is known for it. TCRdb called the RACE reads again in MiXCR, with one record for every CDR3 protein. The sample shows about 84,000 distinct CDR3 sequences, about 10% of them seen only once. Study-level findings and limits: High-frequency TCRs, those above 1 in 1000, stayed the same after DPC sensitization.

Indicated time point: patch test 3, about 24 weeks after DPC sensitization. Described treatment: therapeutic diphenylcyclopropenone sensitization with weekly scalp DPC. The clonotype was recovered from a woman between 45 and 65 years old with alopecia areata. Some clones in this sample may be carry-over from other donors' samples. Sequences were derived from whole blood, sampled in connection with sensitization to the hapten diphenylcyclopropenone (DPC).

CDR3 protein: CASSLRDLTYEQYF. The CDR3 DNA follows: TGCGCCAGCAGCTTGCGGGACTTGACCTACGAGCAGTACTTC. The V gene is TRBV5-1, the J gene TRBJ2-7, with D possibly matching TRBD2 (6 bases). Per the germline V gene, CDR1 is SGHRS and CDR2 is YFSETQ. The CDR3 spans 14 residues. V lost 1 base and J lost 2, with 10 bases in between.